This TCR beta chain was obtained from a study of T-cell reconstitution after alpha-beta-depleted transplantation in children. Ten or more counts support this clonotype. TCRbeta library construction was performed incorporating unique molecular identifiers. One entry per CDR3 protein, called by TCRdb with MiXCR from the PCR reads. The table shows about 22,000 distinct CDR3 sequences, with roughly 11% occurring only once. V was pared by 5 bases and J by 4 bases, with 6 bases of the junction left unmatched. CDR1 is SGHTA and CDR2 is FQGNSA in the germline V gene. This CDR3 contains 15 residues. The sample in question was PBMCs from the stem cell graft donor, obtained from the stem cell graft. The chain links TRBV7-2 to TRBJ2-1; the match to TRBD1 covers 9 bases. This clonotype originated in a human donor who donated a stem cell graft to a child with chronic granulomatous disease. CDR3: CASSVRTGDYNEQFF. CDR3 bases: TGTGCCAGCAGCGTTCGGACAGGGGATTACAATGAGCAGTTCTTC.